These T cell receptor beta chains were read from a single sample in a study of regulatory T cells in long-lasting Graves disease. Each CDR3 protein gets one entry after TCRdb re-called the multiplex PCR reads with MiXCR. The data contain roughly 420,000 distinct CDR3 sequences, 16% of them singletons. These data were also reused for a study on T cells in Graves' hyperthyroidism and ophthalmopathy.

The specimen was peripheral blood mononuclear cells (PBMCs), collected at new diagnosis, from a patient treated with antithyroid drugs. The origin of the receptors is a woman under 30 with Graves disease. Both conserved end residues are part of each CDR3. D genes are given only for firm matches. Clone size is not always given. Where it is, it says once, few, many or a class for expanded clones.

NA	TRBV12-3/TRBV12-4	many	TRBJ2-7	TGTGCCAGCGGACATCCTGTCGAGCAGTACTTC	CASGHPVEQYF
TRBD2	TRBV13	NA	TRBJ2-5	TGTGCCAGTAAACTAGCGGGAGGGCAAGAGACCCAGTACTTC	CASKLAGGQETQYF
NA	TRBV2	many	TRBJ1-1	TGTGCCAGCAGTGAGTTTAGACAGAGCACTGAAGCTTTCTTT	CASSEFRQSTEAFF
NA	TRBV2	NA	TRBJ2-6	TGTGCCAGTACTCTTGACGTCTCTGGGGCCAACGTCCTGACTTTC	CASTLDVSGANVLTF
NA	TRBV7-2	many	TRBJ2-7	TGTGCCAGCAGCTTAGGGGCCATTGGAGACTACGAGCAGTACTTC	CASSLGAIGDYEQYF
NA	TRBV3-1	many	TRBJ2-3	TGTACCAGCAGCCAAGGGGGAGCGAGCGGCACAGATACGCAGTATTTT	CTSSQGGASGTDTQYF
NA	TRBV27	many	TRBJ2-5	TGTGCCAGCAGTTTTGCTAGGGTACGGGCGGAGACCCAGTACTTC	CASSFARVRAETQYF
NA	TRBV24-1	NA	TRBJ2-3	TGTGCCACCAGTGATTTTAGAGGGGTTTCAGATACGCAGTATTTT	CATSDFRGVSDTQYF
TRBD1	TRBV10-1	many	TRBJ2-3	TGCGCCAGCAGTGATAACAGGGGAAATACGCAGTATTTT	CASSDNRGNTQYF
NA	TRBV10-3	NA	TRBJ1-1	TGTGCCATCCAGGATAGCAACACTGAAGCTTTCTTT	CAIQDSNTEAFF
TRBD1	TRBV20-1	NA	TRBJ1-1	TGCAGTGCTAGAGATGGAGGGACAGGAAACCCTGAAGCTTTCTTT	CSARDGGTGNPEAFF
TRBD1	TRBV28	many	TRBJ1-6	TGTGCCAGCAGGACAGGGTATAATTCACCCCTCCACTTT	CASRTGYNSPLHF
TRBD2	TRBV25-1	NA	TRBJ2-2	TGTGCCAGCAGGGGAGCGGGAGGAGGGACCGGGGAGCTGTTTTTT	CASRGAGGGTGELFF
TRBD1	TRBV11-2	many	TRBJ2-2	TGTGCCAGCAGCCGCCTACAGGGGGCTATCGGGGAGCTGTTTTTT	CASSRLQGAIGELFF
TRBD1	TRBV5-1	NA	TRBJ2-7	TGCGCCAGCAGCGCGCTCGGACAGGGTCTTTACAATGAGCAGTACTTC	CASSALGQGLYNEQYF
NA	TRBV28	NA	TRBJ1-4	TGTGCCAGCACCTCAGCCGGGAAGGGCGAAAAACTGTTTTTT	CASTSAGKGEKLFF
NA	TRBV11-3	many	TRBJ2-3	TGTGCCAGCAGCTTCCAGGACGTGACAGATACGCAGTATTTT	CASSFQDVTDTQYF
NA	TRBV3-1	many	TRBJ1-1	TGTGCCAGCAGCCAAGCCTTTAGATCCATGAACACTGAAGCTTTCTTT	CASSQAFRSMNTEAFF
NA	TRBV5-1	NA	TRBJ2-1	TGCGCCAGCAGCGGCGGAGACCGGGACACCAGATTGGGGGAGCAGTTCTTC	CASSGGDRDTRLGEQFF
NA	TRBV19	NA	TRBJ2-6	TGTGCCAGTAGTATGTGGCAGGGAGTCGGTGGGGCCAACGTCCTGACTTTC	CASSMWQGVGGANVLTF
NA	TRBV6-5	many	TRBJ2-7	TGTGCCAGCAGTTACACCAGCTCCTACGAGCAGTACTTC	CASSYTSSYEQYF
NA	TRBV7-2	many	TRBJ2-7	TGTGCCAGCAGCTTATTTGAGCCGTCCTACGAGCAGTACTTC	CASSLFEPSYEQYF
NA	TRBV11-2	NA	TRBJ2-3	TGTGCCAGCACAGGGACCGGGGGCGATACGCAGTATTTT	CASTGTGGDTQYF
NA	TRBV11-2	many	TRBJ1-2	TGTGCCAGCAGCCCGTCCGGTTCGTATGGCTACACCTTC	CASSPSGSYGYTF
NA	TRBV20-1	few	TRBJ2-7	TGCAGTGCTAGACAGGAGGGACTGCCTTACGAGCAGTACTTC	CSARQEGLPYEQYF
TRBD1	TRBV11-2	many	TRBJ1-1	TGTGCCAGCAGCCCTACAGGGGAAAGGGAAGCTTTCTTT	CASSPTGEREAFF
NA	TRBV27	once	TRBJ2-3	TGTGTCAGCAGTTCCCCCCCCTCGGGCACAGATACGCAGTATTTT	CVSSSPPSGTDTQYF
TRBD2	TRBV28	many	TRBJ2-7	TGTGCCAGCAGGCGAGGGACTAGCGGGAGCGGCGAGCAGTACTTC	CASRRGTSGSGEQYF
NA	TRBV4-1	few	TRBJ2-1	TGCGCCAGCAGCACTCCCGGACGCTCCAGGACCTACAATGAGCAGTTCTTC	CASSTPGRSRTYNEQFF
NA	TRBV28	many	TRBJ2-1	TGTCAGACTAGGGGGGGGCATGAGCAGTTCTTC	CQTRGGHEQFF
NA	TRBV29-1	many	TRBJ2-1	TGCAGCGTTGGAAGGGGGTTGTCCTACAATGAGCAGTTCTTC	CSVGRGLSYNEQFF
TRBD1	TRBV4-1	few	TRBJ1-1	TGCGCCAGCAGCCAAGCCCCGGGACAGTTAAACACTGAAGCTTTCTTT	CASSQAPGQLNTEAFF
TRBD1	TRBV28	few	TRBJ2-7	TGTGCCAGCAGTTCCGGCCAGGGGGCAAACGAGCAGTACTTC	CASSSGQGANEQYF
TRBD2	TRBV19	NA	TRBJ2-2	TGTGCCAGTAGTATACCAGCGGGGCCGAACACCGGGGAGCTGTTTTTT	CASSIPAGPNTGELFF
TRBD2	TRBV20-1	many	TRBJ2-5	TGCAGTGCTAGAGATCCTTGGACTAGCGGACTGAAGACCCAGTACTTC	CSARDPWTSGLKTQYF
TRBD1	TRBV10-3	many	TRBJ1-5	TGTGCCATCAGTGAGGGACAGGGTAGCAATCAGCCCCAGCATTTT	CAISEGQGSNQPQHF
NA	TRBV29-1	few	TRBJ2-1	TGCAGCGTTCAGTCTGCTGAGCAGTTCTTC	CSVQSAEQFF
TRBD1	TRBV7-6	many	TRBJ2-7	TGTGCCAGCAGCTTAAGGGCTCAGGGGGCAACTACCACATACGAGCAGTACTTC	CASSLRAQGATTTYEQYF
NA	TRBV18	few	TRBJ2-1	TGTGCCAGCTCACGAACGACGGGGAATGAGCAGTTCTTC	CASSRTTGNEQFF
NA	TRBV27	NA	TRBJ2-3	TGTGCCAGCAGTCTTGAGGGCTTTGGGTCAGATACGCAGTATTTT	CASSLEGFGSDTQYF
NA	TRBV19	NA	TRBJ2-1	TGTGCCAGTACCCTGGGACACCGACTCTACAATGAGCAGTTCTTC	CASTLGHRLYNEQFF
NA	TRBV7-3	many	TRBJ2-3	TGTGCCAGCAGGGGAGGGGGCCTCAGCACAGATACGCAGTATTTT	CASRGGGLSTDTQYF
NA	TRBV28	many	TRBJ2-5	TGTGCCAGCAGTGGTAACCGGGACGCCCAAGAGACCCAGTACTTC	CASSGNRDAQETQYF
NA	TRBV28	many	TRBJ2-3	TGTGCCAGCAAGACGACTAGCACAGATACGCAGTATTTT	CASKTTSTDTQYF
TRBD1	TRBV20-1	many	TRBJ2-5	TGCAGTGCTAGTCCTCTCGAGGGCAGGGGGCTGGGGACCCAGTACTTC	CSASPLEGRGLGTQYF
NA	TRBV28	many	TRBJ2-7	TGTGCCAGCAGTCTTGTGACAGAGACCTACGAGCAGTACTTC	CASSLVTETYEQYF
NA	TRBV14	few	TRBJ1-5	TGTGCCAGCAGCATAGGCTTAGGACAGCCCCAGCATTTT	CASSIGLGQPQHF